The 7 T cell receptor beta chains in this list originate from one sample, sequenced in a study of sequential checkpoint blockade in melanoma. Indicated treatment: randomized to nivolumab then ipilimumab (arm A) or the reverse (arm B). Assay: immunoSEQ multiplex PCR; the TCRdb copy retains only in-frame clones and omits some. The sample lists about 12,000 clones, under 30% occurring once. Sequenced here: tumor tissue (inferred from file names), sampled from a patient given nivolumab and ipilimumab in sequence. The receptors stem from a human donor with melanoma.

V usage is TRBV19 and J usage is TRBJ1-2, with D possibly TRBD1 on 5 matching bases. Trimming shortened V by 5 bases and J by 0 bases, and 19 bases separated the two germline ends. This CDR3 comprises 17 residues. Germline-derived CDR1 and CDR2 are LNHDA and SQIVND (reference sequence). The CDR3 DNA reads TGTGCCAGTAGTCCCCACTCTGGCCAGGGACCTAACTATGGCTACACCTTC. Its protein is CASSPHSGQGPNYGYTF.

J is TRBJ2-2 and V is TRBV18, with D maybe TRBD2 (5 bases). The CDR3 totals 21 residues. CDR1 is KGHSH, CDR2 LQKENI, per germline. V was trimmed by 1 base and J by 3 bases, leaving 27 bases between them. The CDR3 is CASSPRSSVILWELHTGELFF. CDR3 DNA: TGTGCCAGCTCACCACGGTCGTCGGTTATTTTATGGGAGCTCCACACCGGGGAGCTGTTTTTT.

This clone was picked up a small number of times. The CDR3 DNA reads as TGTGCCAGCAGTTCTACCTACTCTGGGGCCAACGTCCTGACTTTC. It codes for CASSSTYSGANVLTF. The genes are TRBV11-3 and TRBJ2-6; D not resolved. Germline V gene data show CDR1 as SGHNT and CDR2 as YENEEA. With 6 bases removed from V and 0 bases from J, the gap between germline ends came to 9 bases. CDR3 length equals 15 residues. Full variable domain (missing parts from reference TRBV11-3 and TRBJ2-6): EAGVVQSPRYKIIEKKQPVAFWCNPISGHNTLYWYLQNLGQGPELLIRYENEEAVDDSQLPKDRFSAERLKGVDSTLKIQPAELGDSAVYLCASSSTYSGANVLTFGAGSRLTVL.

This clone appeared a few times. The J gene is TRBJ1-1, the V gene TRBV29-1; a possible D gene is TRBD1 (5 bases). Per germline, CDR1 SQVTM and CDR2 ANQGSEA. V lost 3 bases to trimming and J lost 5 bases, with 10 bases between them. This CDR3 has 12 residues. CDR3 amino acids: CSVEDGGTEAFF. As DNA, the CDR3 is TGCAGCGTTGAGGATGGGGGTACTGAAGCTTTCTTT.

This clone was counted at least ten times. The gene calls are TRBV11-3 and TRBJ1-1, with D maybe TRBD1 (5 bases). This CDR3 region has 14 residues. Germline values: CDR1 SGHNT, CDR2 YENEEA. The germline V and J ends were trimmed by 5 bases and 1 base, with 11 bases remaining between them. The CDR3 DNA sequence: TGTGCCAGCAGCCCTGGACAAGCGAACACTGAAGCTTTCTTT. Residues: CASSPGQANTEAFF.

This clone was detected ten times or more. CDR3: CASRGTGGANQPQHF. CDR3 nucleotide sequence: TGTGCCAGCAGGGGGACAGGGGGCGCCAATCAGCCCCAGCATTTT. This chain joins TRBV6-8 and TRBJ1-5, with TRBD1 identical over 12 bases. V dropped 6 bases and J dropped 3; count of bases not matched to a gene: 3. The V gene's germline CDR1 is MNHGY and CDR2 SAAAGT. This CDR3 comprises 15 residues.

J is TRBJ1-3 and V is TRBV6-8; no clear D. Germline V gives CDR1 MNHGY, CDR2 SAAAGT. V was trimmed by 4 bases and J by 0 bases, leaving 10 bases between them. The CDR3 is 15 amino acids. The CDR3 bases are TGTGCCAGCAGTTCGACGTGGCTCTCTGGAAACACCATATATTTT. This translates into CASSSTWLSGNTIYF.